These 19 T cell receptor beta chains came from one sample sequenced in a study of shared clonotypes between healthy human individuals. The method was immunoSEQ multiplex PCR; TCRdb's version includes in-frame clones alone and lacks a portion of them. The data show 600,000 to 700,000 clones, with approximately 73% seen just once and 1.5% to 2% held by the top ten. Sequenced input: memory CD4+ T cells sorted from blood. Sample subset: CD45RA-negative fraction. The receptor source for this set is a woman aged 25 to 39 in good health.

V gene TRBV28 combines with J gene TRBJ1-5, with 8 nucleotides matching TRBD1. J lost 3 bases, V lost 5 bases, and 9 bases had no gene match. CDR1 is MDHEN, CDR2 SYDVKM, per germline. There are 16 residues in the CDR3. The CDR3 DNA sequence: TGTGCCAGCAGTCTTTCGACAGGGGCCTACAATCAGCCCCAGCATTTT. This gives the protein CASSLSTGAYNQPQHF.

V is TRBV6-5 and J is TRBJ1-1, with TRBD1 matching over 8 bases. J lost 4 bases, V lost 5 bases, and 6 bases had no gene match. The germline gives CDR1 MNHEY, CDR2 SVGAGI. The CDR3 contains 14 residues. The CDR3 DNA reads TGTGCCAGCAGTACAGGACAGGGTAGCACTGAAGCTTTCTTT. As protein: CASSTGQGSTEAFF.

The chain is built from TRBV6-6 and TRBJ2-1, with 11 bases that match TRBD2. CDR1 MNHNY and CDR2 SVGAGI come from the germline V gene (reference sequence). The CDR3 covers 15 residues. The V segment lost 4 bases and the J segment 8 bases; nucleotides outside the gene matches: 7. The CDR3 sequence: CASSLLAGGSDEQFF. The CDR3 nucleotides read TGTGCCAGCAGTTTGCTAGCGGGAGGATCCGATGAGCAGTTCTTC.

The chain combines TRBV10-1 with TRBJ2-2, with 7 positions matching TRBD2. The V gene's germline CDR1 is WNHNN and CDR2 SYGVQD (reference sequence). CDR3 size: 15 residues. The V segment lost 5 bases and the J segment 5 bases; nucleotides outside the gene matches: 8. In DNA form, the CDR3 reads TGCGCCAGCAGTCGAGCGGGAACGGGGACCGGGGAGCTGTTTTTT. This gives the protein CASSRAGTGTGELFF.

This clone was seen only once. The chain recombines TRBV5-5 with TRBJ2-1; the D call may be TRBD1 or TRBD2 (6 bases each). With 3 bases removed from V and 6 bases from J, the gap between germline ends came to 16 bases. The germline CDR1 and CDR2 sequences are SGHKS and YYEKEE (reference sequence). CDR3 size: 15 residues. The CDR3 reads CASSSLSKGGNEQFF. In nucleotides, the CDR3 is TGTGCCAGCAGCTCCCTATCCAAGGGGGGCAATGAGCAGTTCTTC.

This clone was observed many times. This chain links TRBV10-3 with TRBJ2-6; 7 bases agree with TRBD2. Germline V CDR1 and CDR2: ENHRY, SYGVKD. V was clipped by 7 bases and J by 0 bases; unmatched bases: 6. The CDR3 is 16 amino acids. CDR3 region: CAITGASGSGANVLTF. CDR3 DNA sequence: TGTGCCATCACCGGGGCTAGCGGCTCTGGGGCCAACGTCCTGACTTTC.

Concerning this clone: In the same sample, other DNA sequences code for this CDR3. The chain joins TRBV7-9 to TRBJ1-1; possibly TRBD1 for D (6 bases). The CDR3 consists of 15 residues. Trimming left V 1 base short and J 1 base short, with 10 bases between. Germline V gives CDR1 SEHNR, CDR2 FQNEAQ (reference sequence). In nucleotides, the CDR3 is TGTGCCAGCAGCTTAGAAGGGACACCGAACACTGAAGCTTTCTTT. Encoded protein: CASSLEGTPNTEAFF.

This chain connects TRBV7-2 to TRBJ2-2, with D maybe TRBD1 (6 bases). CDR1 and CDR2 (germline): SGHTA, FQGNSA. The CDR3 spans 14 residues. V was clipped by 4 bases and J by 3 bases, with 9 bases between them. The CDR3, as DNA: TGTGCCAGCAGCTCCGGACAGCACACCGGGGAGCTGTTTTTT. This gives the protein CASSSGQHTGELFF.

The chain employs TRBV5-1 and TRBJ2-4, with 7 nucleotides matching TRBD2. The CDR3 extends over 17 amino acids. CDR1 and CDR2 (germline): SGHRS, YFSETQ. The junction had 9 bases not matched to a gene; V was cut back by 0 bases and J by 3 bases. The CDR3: CASSLAGGSVDKNIQYF. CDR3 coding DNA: TGCGCCAGCAGCTTGGCTGGCGGGAGCGTGGACAAAAACATTCAGTACTTC.

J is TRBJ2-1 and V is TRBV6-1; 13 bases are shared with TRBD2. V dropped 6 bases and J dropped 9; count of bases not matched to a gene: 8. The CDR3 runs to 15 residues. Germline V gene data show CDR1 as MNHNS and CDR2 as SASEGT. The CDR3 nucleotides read TGTGCCAGCAGAGAAAGGACTAGCGGGAGAGTTGAGCAGTTCTTC. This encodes CASRERTSGRVEQFF.

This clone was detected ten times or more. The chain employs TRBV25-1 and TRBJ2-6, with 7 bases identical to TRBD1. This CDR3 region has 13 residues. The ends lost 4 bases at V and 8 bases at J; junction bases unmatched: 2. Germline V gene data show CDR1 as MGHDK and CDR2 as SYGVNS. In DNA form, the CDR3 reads TGTGCCAGCAGTGTGACAGGGCCCAACGTCCTGACTTTC. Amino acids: CASSVTGPNVLTF.

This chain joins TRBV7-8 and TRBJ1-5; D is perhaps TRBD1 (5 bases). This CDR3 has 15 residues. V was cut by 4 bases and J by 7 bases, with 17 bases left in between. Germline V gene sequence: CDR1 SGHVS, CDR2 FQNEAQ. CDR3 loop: CASSWGMGSGQPQHF. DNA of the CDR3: TGTGCCAGCAGCTGGGGGATGGGCTCGGGACAGCCCCAGCATTTT.

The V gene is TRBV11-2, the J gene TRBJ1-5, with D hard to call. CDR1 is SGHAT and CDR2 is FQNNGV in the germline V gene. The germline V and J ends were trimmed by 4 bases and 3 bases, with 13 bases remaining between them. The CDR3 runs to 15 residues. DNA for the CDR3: TGTGCCAGCAGCTGGGCGGGAGGATCCAATCAGCCCCAGCATTTT. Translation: CASSWAGGSNQPQHF.

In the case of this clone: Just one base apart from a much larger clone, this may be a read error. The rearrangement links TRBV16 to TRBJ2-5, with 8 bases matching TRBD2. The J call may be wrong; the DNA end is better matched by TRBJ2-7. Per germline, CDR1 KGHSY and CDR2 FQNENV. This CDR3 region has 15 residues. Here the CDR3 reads CAGSQFDAGGHEQYF. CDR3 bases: TGTGCCGGCAGCCAATTTGACGCGGGGGGCCACGAGCAGTACTTC.

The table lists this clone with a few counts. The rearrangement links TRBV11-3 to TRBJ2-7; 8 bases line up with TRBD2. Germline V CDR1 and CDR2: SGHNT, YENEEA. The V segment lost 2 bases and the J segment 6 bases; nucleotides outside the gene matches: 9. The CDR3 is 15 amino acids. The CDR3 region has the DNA TGTGCCAGCAGCTTAAGCGGGAGTCAGGGTGGCGAGCAGTACTTC. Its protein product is CASSLSGSQGGEQYF.

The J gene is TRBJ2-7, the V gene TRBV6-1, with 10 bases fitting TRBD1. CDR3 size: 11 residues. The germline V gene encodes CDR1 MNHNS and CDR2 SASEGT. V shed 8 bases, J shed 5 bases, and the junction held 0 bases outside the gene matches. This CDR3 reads CASGQGDEQYF. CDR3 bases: TGTGCCAGCGGACAGGGGGACGAGCAGTACTTC.

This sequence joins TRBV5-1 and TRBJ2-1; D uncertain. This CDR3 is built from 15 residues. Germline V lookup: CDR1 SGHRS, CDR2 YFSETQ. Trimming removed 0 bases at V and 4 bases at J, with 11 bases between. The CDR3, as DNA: TGCGCCAGCAGCTTGGACAGCTTCCAATACAATGAGCAGTTCTTC. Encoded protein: CASSLDSFQYNEQFF.

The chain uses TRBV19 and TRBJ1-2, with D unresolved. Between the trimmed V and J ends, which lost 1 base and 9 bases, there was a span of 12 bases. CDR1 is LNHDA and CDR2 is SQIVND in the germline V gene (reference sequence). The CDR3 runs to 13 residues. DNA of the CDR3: TGTGCCAGTAGTATAGGATCTGGGATAAGCTACACCTTC. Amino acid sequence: CASSIGSGISYTF.

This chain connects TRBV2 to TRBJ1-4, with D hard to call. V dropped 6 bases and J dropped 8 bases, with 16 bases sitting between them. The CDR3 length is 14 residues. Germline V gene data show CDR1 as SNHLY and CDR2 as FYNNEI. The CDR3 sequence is CASRELTRGEKLFF. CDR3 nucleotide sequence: TGTGCCAGCAGAGAATTAACCAGAGGGGAAAAACTGTTTTTT.